This T cell receptor beta chain was sequenced during a study of cytomegalovirus exposure and HLA in healthy donors. Study background: The approximately 130 validation repertoires and the 666 first-cohort repertoires shared a platform, a later analysis reported. General observations from the study: As confirmed in vitro, a few CMV-associated chains were specific for CMV antigens. Most observed TCR sequences were rare, whereas some public TCRs were detected in many donors.

CDR1 and CDR2 from the germline V gene are WNHNN and SYGVQD (reference sequence). Deletions cut 6 bases from V and 3 bases from J, with 8 bases between. The length of the CDR3 is 12 residues. This clone has only one observation. Antigen unknown. Assay used: immunoSEQ multiplex PCR; TCRdb lists only in-frame clones, some missing. In the table there are under 150,000 clones, around nine tenths of which are singletons. The rearrangement links TRBV10-1 to TRBJ2-5; the D gene is possibly TRBD2 (5 bases). Sequencing was carried out using PBMCs. The TCR was taken from a woman in her late teens or twenties in good health and CMV-seropositive. The CDR3 reads CASSDGKETQYF. The CDR3 bases are TGCGCCAGCAGCGACGGGAAAGAGACCCAGTACTTC.